One and the same sample provided the 25 T cell receptor beta chains below, sequenced in a study of shared clonotypes between healthy human individuals. The data were produced by immunoSEQ multiplex PCR, yet TCRdb's version contains in-frame clones alone and is incomplete. This sample has more than 2 million clones, with approximately 96% found just once. Specimen: naive CD4+ T cells sorted from blood. Subset defined: CD45RA+ positively selected. These receptors were obtained from a man in his late teens or twenties in good health.

The genes are TRBV6-5 and TRBJ1-2; TRBD1 might be the D (5 bases). This CDR3 comprises 16 residues. Per the germline V gene, CDR1 is MNHEY and CDR2 is SVGAGI. With 4 bases removed from V and 3 bases from J, the gap between germline ends came to 18 bases. Here the CDR3 DNA reads TGTGCCAGCAGTTCCAACGCCAGGGTGGGGTACTATGGCTACACCTTC. Translated: CASSSNARVGYYGYTF.

DNA of the CDR3: TGTGCCAGCAGAGGACAGGGTAAACAGCCCCAGCATTTT. Its protein product is CASRGQGKQPQHF. The chain is built from TRBV6-1 and TRBJ1-5, with 8 positions matching TRBD1. CDR1 is MNHNS and CDR2 is SASEGT in the germline V gene. Unmatched junction bases numbered 5, after V lost 6 bases and J lost 7 bases. The CDR3 is 13 residues long.

The chain uses TRBV7-5 and TRBJ2-5; the table's D call TRBD1 went unverified against the DNA. TRBV7-5 constitutes a pseudogene. The CDR3 contains 16 residues. In DNA, the CDR3 is TGTGCCAGAAGCTTAGTGGGGGCCACAAGGCCGGGGACCCAGTACTTC. Its protein is CARSLVGATRPGTQYF.

The chain is built from TRBV5-1 and TRBJ2-5; possibly TRBD2 for D (6 bases). Trimming removed 3 bases at V and 2 bases at J, with 11 bases between. There are 14 residues in the CDR3. Germline CDR1 reads SGHRS; CDR2 reads YFSETQ. The CDR3 sequence: CASSSSSAQETQYF. CDR3 coding DNA: TGCGCCAGCAGCTCGTCTAGCGCGCAAGAGACCCAGTACTTC.

The V call is TRBV2, the J call TRBJ2-3, with D perhaps matching TRBD2 (5 bases). The CDR3 consists of 14 residues. CDR1 is SNHLY and CDR2 is FYNNEI in the germline V gene. Trimming took 4 bases from V and 4 from J, leaving 12 bases between them. The chain's CDR3 is CASSVIERADTQYF. In DNA, the CDR3 is TGTGCCAGCAGTGTAATAGAGAGGGCAGATACGCAGTATTTT.

The J gene is TRBJ2-1, the V gene TRBV30; TRBD1 is a possible D gene (5 bases). This CDR3 has 15 amino acids. V was clipped by 2 bases and J by 9 bases, with 20 bases between them. Germline assignment: CDR1 GTSNPN and CDR2 SVGIG (reference sequence). The CDR3 DNA is TGTGCCTGGAGTTTCCAGGGCCTGGGTACAGGTGAGCAGTTCTTC. Translated, it gives CAWSFQGLGTGEQFF.

The V call is TRBV28, the J call TRBJ2-7; TRBD1 agrees at 7 bases. The CDR3 loop spans 15 amino acids. The junction had 16 bases not matched to a gene; V was cut back by 8 bases and J by 6 bases. CDR1 and CDR2 (germline): MDHEN, SYDVKM. As DNA, the CDR3 is TGTGCCAGCCTTCTACAGGGGAAAAACCTACGCGAGCAGTACTTC. Its translation is CASLLQGKNLREQYF.

This chain joins TRBV4-2 and TRBJ2-7; TRBD2 agrees at 7 bases. The J segment lost 4 bases and the V segment lost 0 bases, leaving 6 bases of the junction unmatched. Germline CDR1 and CDR2: LGHNA and YNFKEQ. This CDR3 comprises 15 residues. CDR3 DNA: TGTGCCAGCAGCCAAGACCCCGGGACTACATACGAGCAGTACTTC. Translating gives CASSQDPGTTYEQYF.

The chain joins TRBV19 to TRBJ1-1; D unclear. From germline, CDR1 is LNHDA and CDR2 SQIVND (reference sequence). Trimming left V 4 bases short and J 1 base short, with 19 bases between. This CDR3 has 17 amino acids. The CDR3 protein is CASSSRPRVGRNTEAFF. For the CDR3, the DNA is TGTGCCAGTAGTAGTCGCCCAAGAGTGGGCAGGAACACTGAAGCTTTCTTT.

Written as DNA, the CDR3 is TGTGCCAGCAGTTACGGGTTAGCAAATGAGCAGTTCTTC. As protein: CASSYGLANEQFF. This chain connects TRBV6-5 to TRBJ2-1; D is unresolved. This CDR3 spans 13 amino acids. Germline V gene lookup returns CDR1 MNHEY and CDR2 SVGAGI. V lost 2 bases to trimming and J lost 7 bases, with 9 bases between them.

The chain has TRBV27 and TRBJ2-5, with 10 bases fitting TRBD2. The V segment lost 2 bases and the J segment 5 bases; nucleotides outside the gene matches: 8. The CDR3 loop spans 16 amino acids. Germline assignment: CDR1 MNHEY and CDR2 SMNVEV (reference sequence). This CDR3 is CASSLTLAGAGETQYF. The CDR3 DNA sequence: TGTGCCAGCAGTTTAACGCTAGCGGGAGCCGGGGAGACCCAGTACTTC.

The chain has TRBV10-2 and TRBJ1-1; TRBD1 agrees at 10 bases. This CDR3 is built from 14 residues. V dropped 5 bases and J dropped 1; count of bases not matched to a gene: 1. The germline gives CDR1 WSHSY, CDR2 SAAADI. In DNA, the CDR3 is TGCGCCAGCAGTAGGGACAGGGGGAACACTGAAGCTTTCTTT. It yields the protein CASSRDRGNTEAFF.

Remarks on this clone: At one boundary the junction diverges from the germline segment, which might be a read error. This chain joins TRBV14 and TRBJ1-2; perhaps TRBD1 as D (5 bases). CDR1 is SGHDN, CDR2 FVKESK, per germline. This CDR3 comprises 13 residues. This chain's CDR3 is CASSPSRQYDYTF. As DNA, the CDR3 is TGTGCCAGCAGCCCATCAAGACAGTATGACTACACCTTC.

This rearrangement joins TRBV27 to TRBJ1-5; unclear D gene. V was cut by 0 bases and J by 3 bases, with 9 bases left in between. The CDR3 consists of 15 residues. Germline values: CDR1 MNHEY, CDR2 SMNVEV (reference sequence). CDR3 amino acids: CASSLSFSYNQPQHF. DNA for the CDR3: TGTGCCAGCAGTTTATCGTTCAGCTACAATCAGCCCCAGCATTTT.

The chain uses TRBV6-5 and TRBJ2-1; 9 nucleotides agree with TRBD1. V was clipped by 6 bases and J by 3 bases; unmatched bases: 6. CDR3 length: 15 residues. Germline V lookup: CDR1 MNHEY, CDR2 SVGAGI. CDR3 DNA: TGTGCCAGCAGACAGACAGGGGGGCGCTACAATGAGCAGTTCTTC. Translation: CASRQTGGRYNEQFF.

The CDR3 nucleotides are TGTGCCTGGAGGGCGTTCTCTGGGCAGGGGGCTAGCTATGGCTACACCTTC. Amino acids: CAWRAFSGQGASYGYTF. The gene calls are TRBV30 and TRBJ1-2, with 8 bases fitting TRBD1. Germline-derived CDR1 and CDR2 are GTSNPN and SVGIG (reference sequence). This CDR3 comprises 17 residues. J gave up 4 bases and V 3 bases, and 16 bases lay outside the gene matches.

This clone was seen just once. The chain recombines TRBV6-1 with TRBJ2-1; D unclear. V lost 6 bases, J lost 1 base, and 10 bases lay in between. This CDR3 contains 14 residues. The germline CDR1 and CDR2 sequences are MNHNS and SASEGT. The CDR3 DNA follows: TGTGCCAGCAGCCTTCAACCATCCTACAATGAGCAGTTCTTC. As protein: CASSLQPSYNEQFF.

Only one count was recorded for this clone. This rearrangement joins TRBV5-4 to TRBJ2-7; D possibly corresponds to TRBD1 (5 bases). The germline CDR1 and CDR2 sequences are SGHNT and YYREEE (reference sequence). This CDR3 is 15 amino acids long. The V gene lost 0 bases and the J gene lost 0 bases, with 10 bases spanning the gap. CDR3 protein: CASSLEGALSYEQYF. CDR3 sequence (DNA): TGTGCCAGCAGCTTGGAAGGGGCTCTCTCCTACGAGCAGTACTTC. Full variable domain (rest looked up from reference TRBV5-4 and TRBJ2-7): ETGVTQSPTHLIKTRGQQVTLRCSSQSGHNTVSWYQQALGQGPQFIFQYYREEENGRGNFPPRFSGLQFPNYSSELNVNALELDDSALYLCASSLEGALSYEQYFGPGTRLTVT.

The V and J genes are TRBV6-1 and TRBJ2-4, with 8 bases aligning to TRBD1. Trimming at V came to 7 bases and at J to 0 bases, leaving 5 bases not matched to a gene. The CDR3 length is 15 residues. Germline CDR1 MNHNS, CDR2 SASEGT. CDR3 amino acids: CASTEQGVAKNIQYF. In DNA form, the CDR3 reads TGTGCCAGCACCGAACAGGGGGTAGCCAAAAACATTCAGTACTTC.

The chain couples TRBV10-3 to TRBJ1-3, with 7 bases that match TRBD1. V was pared by 8 bases and J by 2 bases, with 6 bases of the junction left unmatched. The CDR3 has 14 residues. CDR1 and CDR2 from the germline V gene are ENHRY and SYGVKD. Written as DNA, the CDR3 is TGTGCCATCGGAAGCGACAGGGCTGGAAACACCATATATTTT. Translation gives CAIGSDRAGNTIYF.

The J gene is TRBJ2-3, the V gene TRBV6-1, with 11 bases that match TRBD1. Trimming cost V 4 bases and J 4 bases; bases outside gene matches: 7. This CDR3 comprises 16 residues. The germline V gene encodes CDR1 MNHNS and CDR2 SASEGT. CDR3 amino acids: CASSVLPGQGADTQYF. The DNA of the CDR3 is TGTGCCAGCAGTGTACTTCCGGGACAGGGGGCAGATACGCAGTATTTT.

The rearrangement uses TRBV5-1 and TRBJ2-7; D is uncertain. The V and J ends lost 4 bases and 3 bases respectively, with 14 bases between them. The CDR3 runs 14 residues. Per the germline V gene, CDR1 is SGHRS and CDR2 is YFSETQ. CDR3 sequence reads: CASSPREADYEQYF. In DNA, the CDR3 is TGCGCCAGCAGCCCTCGCGAAGCAGACTACGAGCAGTACTTC.

This sequence joins TRBV4-3 and TRBJ2-3; D is ambiguous. The length of the CDR3 is 17 residues. Germline V CDR1 and CDR2: LGHNA, YSLEER. The V end lost 0 bases, the J end lost 5 bases, and 18 bases lay between the germline ends. The CDR3 spells CASSQEVTTGVGDTQYF. The CDR3, as DNA: TGCGCCAGCAGCCAAGAAGTCACTACCGGAGTGGGAGATACGCAGTATTTT.

Points on this clone: The same CDR3 arises from other DNA sequences in this sample as well. The chain uses TRBV13 and TRBJ2-3; the D gene could be TRBD1 or TRBD2 (5 bases each). V was cut by 2 bases and J by 1 base, with 7 bases left in between. This CDR3 is 14 amino acids long. The germline V gene encodes CDR1 PRHDT and CDR2 FYEKMQ (reference sequence). The CDR3 reads CASSLQGGTDTQYF. For the CDR3, the DNA is TGTGCCAGCAGCTTACAGGGAGGCACAGATACGCAGTATTTT.

This clone has only a few counts. The rearrangement joins TRBV30 to TRBJ2-2; 7 nucleotides agree with TRBD2. Trimming removed 1 base from V and 4 bases from J; junction bases left unmatched: 9. This CDR3 region has 16 residues. Germline CDR1 GTSNPN, CDR2 SVGIG (reference sequence). The CDR3 nucleotides read TGTGCCTGGAGTGGTGGGGCTAGCGGAGGCACCGGGGAGCTGTTTTTT. Translating gives CAWSGGASGGTGELFF.